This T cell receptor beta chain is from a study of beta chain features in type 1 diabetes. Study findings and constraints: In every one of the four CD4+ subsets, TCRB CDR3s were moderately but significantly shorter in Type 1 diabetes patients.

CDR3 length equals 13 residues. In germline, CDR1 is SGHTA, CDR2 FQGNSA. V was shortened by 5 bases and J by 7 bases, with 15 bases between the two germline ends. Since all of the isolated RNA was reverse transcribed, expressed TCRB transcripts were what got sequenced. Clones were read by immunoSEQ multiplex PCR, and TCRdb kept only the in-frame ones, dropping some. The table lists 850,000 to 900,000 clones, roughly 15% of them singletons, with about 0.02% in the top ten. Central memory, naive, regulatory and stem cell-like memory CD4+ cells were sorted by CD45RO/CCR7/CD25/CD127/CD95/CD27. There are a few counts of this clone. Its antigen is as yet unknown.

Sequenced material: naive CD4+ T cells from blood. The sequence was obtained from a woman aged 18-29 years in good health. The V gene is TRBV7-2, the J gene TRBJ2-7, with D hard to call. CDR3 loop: CASSPIRLNEQYF. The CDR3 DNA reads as TGTGCCAGCAGCCCTATTCGTCTGAATGAGCAGTACTTC.